This record covers a single T cell receptor beta chain. Its binding antigen is unknown. Base quality data are lacking; no much larger clone is found one base away. The data were taken from a study of shared clonotypes between healthy human individuals (dated by TCRdb to about 2020). Broadly, across the study: Three men and two women, aged 18 to 49 years, made up the cohort. For each donor, CD4 naive and CD4 memory were each given three plates, CD8 naive was given two plates, and CD8 memory was given one plate. To estimate repertoire size and how much clonotypes are shared between individuals, the study performed deep sequencing of blood TCR repertoires from about 5 healthy adults. Libraries were prepared and TCR repertoires were sequenced by different laboratories using diverse techniques, in order to increase sequencing depth and limit assay-specific biases. Between about 0.85 and 9.5 billion PBMCs per donor were obtained by leukapheresis. What the research found in general, with its limitations: Sampling was limited to blood, and TCR repertoires in tissue likely differ from TCR repertoires in blood. Higher generation probabilities were observed for clonotypes shared by all four sorted-subset donors than for non-shared clonotypes. Based on pairwise subsampling, the degree of clonotype sharing among donors was expected to be affected by sequencing depth. Across a handful of donors, approximately 5% of naive CD4, approximately 4% of naive CD8, 2.3% of memory CD4, and 0.3% to 0.45% of memory CD8 clonotypes were shared. Rarefaction of sorted-subset datasets indicated incomplete sequencing despite the large sequencing depth. Naive subsets generally had larger estimated clonotype richness than memory subsets. Because the study included a small number of donors, the genetic and exposure-history diversity represented was limited.

Using the deep immunoSEQ assay, TCR CDR3 regions were amplified from genomic DNA by multiplex PCR. Extracted genomic DNA from each cell subset was spread evenly across all wells of several immunoSEQ 96-well plates, with each plate serving as a replicate. For sorted subsets, each replicate PCR was loaded with roughly 200 ng genomic DNA, equivalent to 32,000 or so T cell genomes. Purified libraries were measured with a Qubit 3.0 fluorometer, size-checked on a Bioanalyzer 2100, and measured again with the KAPA Library Quantification kit. A separate single-read 150-cycle Illumina NextSeq 550 flow cell was used to sequence each immunoSEQ 96-well plate. As for the original processing: Because the immunoSEQ output included only junctional sequences and no quality scores, the filtering could not be the same as the filtering used for full-length reads. To assign V/J genes and CDR3, sequences were annotated against IMGT germline references using PyIR, a Python wrapper for IgBLAST v1.9. Reads were filtered out if the reads had weak V/J assignments (E-value above 1e-6), no CDR3, stop codons, out-of-frame junctions, or ambiguous translated residues. A V3J clonotype was defined by an identical inferred V gene, J gene, and CDR3 amino acid sequence. Percentage overlap between repertoires was calculated by dividing the number of shared unique clonotypes by the size of the smaller repertoire. RTK rarefaction, the Chao1 estimator, and Recon v2.1 estimates of unobserved clonotypes were used to assess repertoire richness. Generation probabilities were computed with OLGA for all TCRbeta clonotypes obtained by the gDNA method from a few donors. Imported from immuneACCESS, the table was reduced by TCRdb to in-frame sequences with V and J called. These copies leave out some clones; in studies compared against another copy, an unresolved V gene accounts for under half, and the cause of the remainder is not known. Clone size and the V and J calls come from that table; the DNA yielded D and trimming. Within this sample are 2 million to 2.5 million clones, with around 92% of them counted one time only. The ten largest clones represent 0.37% of the sample.

Healthy HIV-negative adults with no recently reported acute infections or vaccinations were included as donors. All donors were Caucasian adults living in Nashville, Tennessee, USA. CD4+ T cells were enriched through magnetic negative selection, after which naive cells were positively selected on CD45RA and the remaining negative fraction served as the memory subset. Blood was collected by leukapheresis, and PBMCs were isolated by Ficoll-Histopaque density gradient centrifugation and then cryopreserved in liquid nitrogen vapor phase. Analytical flow cytometry was used to check the purity and quantity of each magnetically sorted T cell population. From each sorted fraction, genomic DNA was isolated and quantified by UV absorbance on a Nanodrop 2000c. Sequenced sample: naive CD4+ T cells from PBMCs. This specimen's cell subset or site label, per the study, means: CD45RA+ positively selected. This receptor was obtained from a man in his late teens or twenties in good health. Some clones in this sample may be carry-over from other donors' samples.

The DNA sequence follows: TGTGCCAGCAGCTTAACAGGAGGAGTCAGCGGGAGAAACTACGAGCAGTACTTC. Its translation is CASSLTGGVSGRNYEQYF. The rearrangement combines TRBV7-3 with TRBJ2-7; TRBD2 fits 8 bases in the junction. From a lookup of the germline V gene, CDR1 and CDR2 are SGHTA and FQGTGA. From cysteine to phenylalanine, the CDR3 is 18 amino acids long. The sequence is cut down to CDR3 DNA, 54 bases in frame from base 1. Trimmed from V: 0 bases; trimmed from J: 3 bases; junction bases lacking a gene match: 13.